The 27 T cell receptor beta chains given below trace back to one sample, sequenced in a study of regulatory T cells in long-lasting Graves disease. Building of the TCR beta libraries involved iRepertoire HTBI primers and Arm-PCR of CDR3 regions. TCRdb ran MiXCR on the multiplex PCR reads and lists one entry per CDR3 protein. The table shows some 420,000 distinct CDR3 sequences, with less than 25% occurring only once. Time point meaning: persistent/refractory GD, antithyroid drugs over 5 years with positive TRAb. RNA extracted from PBMCs served as the sequencing template. This specimen was peripheral blood mononuclear cells (PBMCs), taken when the disease was refractory, from a patient treated with antithyroid drugs. These TCRs come from a female donor with Graves disease.

The rearrangement uses TRBV7-2 and TRBJ2-7; the D gene could be TRBD1 or TRBD2 (5 bases each). The CDR3 loop spans 15 amino acids. CDR1 and CDR2 (germline): SGHTA, FQGNSA. V shed 1 base and J shed 4 bases, with 14 bases lying between them. DNA of the CDR3: TGTGCCAGCAGCTTAGGCTGGAGTGGGACGTACGAGCAGTACTTC. Its translation: CASSLGWSGTYEQYF. The full variable domain, in which reference TRBV7-2 and TRBJ2-7 provide the parts outside the CDR3, is GAGVSQSPSNKVTEKGKDVELRCDPISGHTALYWYRQSLGQGLEFLIYFQGNSAPDKSGLPSDRFSAERTGGSVSTLTIQRTQQEDSAVYLCASSLGWSGTYEQYFGPGTRLTVT.

This clonotype has ten or more counts. The rearrangement joins TRBV5-5 to TRBJ1-1; tentative D call: TRBD1 (6 bases). Deletions cut 4 bases from V and 1 base from J, with 23 bases between. The CDR3 consists of 18 residues. From germline, CDR1 is SGHKS and CDR2 YYEKEE (reference sequence). CDR3 sequence: CASSPRLIGGPSNTEAFF. DNA for the CDR3: TGTGCCAGCAGCCCCCGCTTAATCGGGGGGCCCTCGAACACTGAAGCTTTCTTT.

The J gene is TRBJ1-3, the V gene TRBV28, with D possibly matching TRBD1 (6 bases). Trimming removed 5 bases at V and 4 bases at J, with 15 bases between. The CDR3 extends over 15 amino acids. The germline CDR1 and CDR2 sequences are MDHEN and SYDVKM. CDR3 nucleotide sequence: TGTGCCAGCAGTCCGGTGGGGGCGGAGGGAAACACCATATATTTT. Translating it yields CASSPVGAEGNTIYF.

This clonotype was counted at least ten times. The J gene is TRBJ2-7, the V gene TRBV20-1; 7 positions agree with TRBD1. This CDR3 is built from 13 residues. The V and J ends lost 6 bases and 4 bases, in that order; junction bases with no gene match: 9. The V gene's germline CDR1 is DFQATT and CDR2 SNEGSKA (reference sequence). DNA of the CDR3: TGCAGTGCCAATGACAGGGATGGTTACGAGCAGTACTTC. The encoded protein is CSANDRDGYEQYF.

This clonotype was counted ten times or more. The chain is built from TRBV10-3 and TRBJ2-5, with unresolved D. Per germline, CDR1 ENHRY and CDR2 SYGVKD. V lost 4 bases and J 2 bases, leaving 8 bases between the germline ends. This CDR3 comprises 13 residues. The CDR3 nucleotides read TGTGCCATCAGTGCCACCGGACAAGAGACCCAGTACTTC. Residues: CAISATGQETQYF.

This clonotype came up a few times. J is TRBJ1-1 and V is TRBV20-1; D remains unclear. This CDR3 contains 15 residues. Between the trimmed V and J ends, which lost 1 base and 0 bases, there was a span of 12 bases. The germline V gene encodes CDR1 DFQATT and CDR2 SNEGSKA (reference sequence). CDR3 amino acids: CSARAAGHLNTEAFF. CDR3 nucleotide sequence: TGCAGTGCTAGAGCCGCGGGCCACTTGAACACTGAAGCTTTCTTT.

This clonotype was detected ten times or more. This chain connects TRBV19 to TRBJ1-2, with D perhaps matching TRBD1 (5 bases). The CDR3 spans 15 residues. With 3 bases removed from V and 1 base from J, the gap between germline ends came to 12 bases. The germline V gene has CDR1 LNHDA and CDR2 SQIVND (reference sequence). The CDR3 loop is CASSIGATINYGYTF. CDR3 in DNA: TGTGCCAGTAGTATTGGGGCAACTATTAACTATGGCTACACCTTC.

This clonotype was recorded many times. The V call is TRBV20-1, the J call TRBJ1-1; D is undetermined. The V end was cut by 0 bases, the J end by 5 bases, with 7 bases between. This CDR3 has 12 residues. The germline gives CDR1 DFQATT, CDR2 SNEGSKA (reference sequence). The CDR3 coding sequence is TGCAGTGCTAGAGATTTTGGTACTGAAGCTTTCTTT. Protein product: CSARDFGTEAFF.

In this sample, this clonotype turned up a few times. The V call is TRBV20-1, the J call TRBJ1-2; TRBD1 agrees at 11 bases. V dropped 0 bases and J dropped 8; count of bases not matched to a gene: 8. The CDR3 loop spans 15 amino acids. The germline CDR1 and CDR2 sequences are DFQATT and SNEGSKA (reference sequence). The CDR3 loop is CSARDPGQGVQGYTF. The CDR3 DNA follows: TGCAGTGCTAGAGATCCGGGACAGGGGGTTCAGGGCTACACCTTC.

This clonotype was observed a few times. This chain uses TRBV5-1 with TRBJ2-1, with D unresolved. The CDR3 totals 15 residues. CDR1 is SGHRS, CDR2 YFSETQ, per germline. Trimming shortened V by 2 bases and J by 7 bases, and 16 bases separated the two germline ends. The CDR3 nucleotides read TGCGCCAGCAGCTTATATACCGCCACCCAGAATGAGCAGTTCTTC. Its translation is CASSLYTATQNEQFF.

This chain links TRBV20-1 with TRBJ2-7, with D perhaps TRBD1 (8 bases). The CDR3 length is 15 residues. Trimming took 1 base from V and 5 from J, leaving 18 bases between them. Germline loops: CDR1 DFQATT, CDR2 SNEGSKA (reference sequence). The CDR3 DNA reads as TGCAGTGCTAGAGCACATGACAGGGGACTAAACGAGCAGTACTTC. This sequence encodes CSARAHDRGLNEQYF.

In its sample, this clonotype was seen many times. The chain is built from TRBV28 and TRBJ1-5, with D unresolved. The CDR3 runs to 12 residues. Germline lookup yields CDR1 MDHEN and CDR2 SYDVKM. The ends were cut back, 6 bases at V and 2 bases at J, with 5 bases in the middle. In DNA form, the CDR3 reads TGTGCCAGCAGGGATGGCAATCAGCCCCAGCATTTT. This translates into CASRDGNQPQHF.

Only a few counts were recorded for this clonotype. The chain recombines TRBV30 with TRBJ1-1; D is unresolved. The V end lost 3 bases, the J end lost 4 bases, and 15 bases lay between the germline ends. Germline V gene sequence: CDR1 GTSNPN, CDR2 SVGIG (reference sequence). The CDR3 spans 14 residues. CDR3 coding DNA: TGTGCCTGGAGGAAGAGGGAGAGGGTCACTGAAGCTTTCTTT. It specifies CAWRKRERVTEAFF.

The chain combines TRBV4-1 with TRBJ1-2; 8 bases align to TRBD1. Germline-derived CDR1 and CDR2 are MGHRA and YSYEKL. V lost 1 base and J lost 0; bases outside the gene matches: 7. The CDR3 contains 17 residues. CDR3 protein: CASSQAYRGRANYGYTF. Here the CDR3 DNA reads TGCGCCAGCAGCCAAGCTTACAGGGGGAGGGCTAACTATGGCTACACCTTC.

The rearrangement joins TRBV9 to TRBJ1-2; TRBD1 agrees at 9 bases. CDR3 length: 15 amino acids. The ends lost 2 bases at V and 4 bases at J; junction bases unmatched: 6. CDR1 and CDR2 (germline): SGDLS, YYNGEE. CDR3 DNA: TGTGCCAGCAGCGTCCAAGGACAGGGGCGCTATGGCTACACCTTC. This gives the protein CASSVQGQGRYGYTF.

The chain carries TRBV20-1 and TRBJ1-1; D is undetermined. V was clipped by 6 bases and J by 5 bases, with 16 bases between them. This CDR3 spans 13 amino acids. Per the germline V gene, CDR1 is DFQATT and CDR2 is SNEGSKA (reference sequence). The CDR3 sequence is CSAANGVRTEAFF. The CDR3 nucleotides read TGCAGTGCGGCAAACGGGGTTAGGACTGAAGCTTTCTTT.

This clonotype was picked up many times. This sequence joins TRBV28 and TRBJ2-7; maybe TRBD2 (7 bases). Germline-derived CDR1 and CDR2 are MDHEN and SYDVKM. The CDR3 sequence is 14 residues long. The V and J ends lost 5 bases and 5 bases respectively, with 16 bases between them. CDR3 in amino acids: CASSPEGGFDEQYF. The CDR3 region has the DNA TGTGCCAGCAGTCCCGAGGGGGGGTTCGACGAGCAGTACTTC.

At least ten counts were recorded for this clonotype. The chain uses TRBV20-1 and TRBJ2-5; D possibly matches TRBD1 or TRBD2 (5 bases each). V gave up 6 bases and J gave up 4 bases, with 18 bases separating them. This CDR3 has 14 amino acids. The germline CDR1 and CDR2 sequences are DFQATT and SNEGSKA (reference sequence). The CDR3 DNA sequence: TGCAGTGCCATCCGGGACCCCGGGCCAGAGACCCAGTACTTC. Amino acids: CSAIRDPGPETQYF.

This clonotype was detected a few times. J is TRBJ1-5 and V is TRBV30, with 9 positions matching TRBD1. The CDR3 extends over 13 amino acids. V dropped 3 bases and J dropped 5; count of bases not matched to a gene: 2. Germline CDR1 and CDR2: GTSNPN and SVGIG (reference sequence). The CDR3 reads CAWRGQGHQPQHF. CDR3 DNA: TGTGCCTGGAGGGGACAGGGCCATCAGCCCCAGCATTTT. Based on the CDR3 plus reference TRBV30 and TRBJ1-5, the full variable domain is SQTIHQWPATLVQPVGSPLSLECTVEGTSNPNLYWYRQAAGRGLQLLFYSVGIGQISSEVPQNLSASRPQDRQFILSSKKLLLSDSGFYLCAWRGQGHQPQHFGDGTRLSIL.

As for this clonotype: A read error may explain this, as a much larger clone is one base away. The V gene is TRBV12-3 or TRBV12-4, the J gene TRBJ1-3, with D perhaps TRBD1 (6 bases). V lost 10 bases, J lost 1 base, and 14 bases lay in between. The CDR3 is made up of 14 amino acids. The CDR3 is CATKTGSSGNTIYF. The CDR3 nucleotides are TGTGCCACCAAAACAGGGTCGTCTGGAAACACCATATATTTT.

The chain has TRBV7-2 and TRBJ2-3; 7 nucleotides line up with TRBD1. V dropped 5 bases and J dropped 2; count of bases not matched to a gene: 13. The CDR3 has 17 amino acids. The germline V gene has CDR1 SGHTA and CDR2 FQGNSA. DNA for the CDR3: TGTGCCAGCAGCCCAGGGGGTGGGAAGTGGGACACAGATACGCAGTATTTT. Its protein product is CASSPGGGKWDTDTQYF. Combining the CDR3 with reference TRBV7-2 and TRBJ2-3 gives the whole variable domain GAGVSQSPSNKVTEKGKDVELRCDPISGHTALYWYRQSLGQGLEFLIYFQGNSAPDKSGLPSDRFSAERTGGSVSTLTIQRTQQEDSAVYLCASSPGGGKWDTDTQYFGPGTRLTVL.

The gene calls are TRBV6-1 and TRBJ2-2, with D possibly matching TRBD1 (5 bases). V lost 7 bases, J lost 7 bases, and 7 bases lay in between. The CDR3 totals 11 residues. Looked up from germline, CDR1 is MNHNS and CDR2 is SASEGT. The chain's CDR3 is CASKGIGELFF. In nucleotides, the CDR3 is TGTGCCAGCAAGGGGATCGGGGAGCTGTTTTTT.

There are many counts of this clonotype. This chain connects TRBV9 to TRBJ2-5, with TRBD1 matching 8 bases. J lost 3 bases, V lost 3 bases, and 4 bases had no gene match. There are 14 residues in the CDR3. The germline CDR1 and CDR2 sequences are SGDLS and YYNGEE. CDR3 protein: CASSGTGKEETQYF. The CDR3 DNA follows: TGTGCCAGCAGCGGGACAGGGAAGGAAGAGACCCAGTACTTC. Variable domain in full (rest from reference TRBV9 and TRBJ2-5): DSGVTQTPKHLITATGQRVTLRCSPRSGDLSVYWYQQSLDQGLQFLIQYYNGEERAKGNILERFSAQQFPDLHSELNLSSLELGDSALYFCASSGTGKEETQYFGPGTRLLVL.

The CDR3 protein is CAWSARDSYQETQYF. CDR3 coding DNA: TGTGCCTGGAGTGCCCGGGACAGCTACCAAGAGACCCAGTACTTC. The chain combines TRBV30 with TRBJ2-5; 7 bases align to TRBD1. V was pared by 1 base and J by 0 bases, with 5 bases of the junction left unmatched. In germline, CDR1 is GTSNPN, CDR2 SVGIG (reference sequence). This CDR3 comprises 15 residues.

The chain uses TRBV9 and TRBJ2-5, with TRBD2 identical over 10 bases. Per the germline V gene, CDR1 is SGDLS and CDR2 is YYNGEE. The V gene end was trimmed by 3 bases and the J gene end by 1 base; junction bases not matched to a gene: 6. The CDR3 has 16 residues. The CDR3 spells CASSDSGGSSQETQYF. The DNA of the CDR3 is TGTGCCAGCAGCGATAGCGGGGGGTCCAGCCAAGAGACCCAGTACTTC.

This clonotype was seen repeatedly, ten times or more. V usage is TRBV6-1 and J usage is TRBJ2-7; D is tentatively TRBD1 or TRBD2 (5 bases each). CDR3 length: 13 amino acids. Germline CDR1 reads MNHNS; CDR2 reads SASEGT. Trimming stripped 5 bases from V and 6 bases from J, with 14 bases between. The CDR3 region is CASSLGTSPEQYF. CDR3 nucleotide sequence: TGTGCCAGCAGTCTCGGGACCTCCCCCGAGCAGTACTTC.

The rearrangement links TRBV5-4 to TRBJ2-5, with 8 positions matching TRBD1. V lost 9 bases to trimming and J lost 1 base; unmatched junction nucleotides: 14. The CDR3 covers 16 residues. CDR1 is SGHNT, CDR2 YYREEE, per germline (reference sequence). CDR3 sequence (DNA): TGTGCCACCTCCCGGGACAGGACCCTTTTCCAAGAGACCCAGTACTTC. It encodes CATSRDRTLFQETQYF.